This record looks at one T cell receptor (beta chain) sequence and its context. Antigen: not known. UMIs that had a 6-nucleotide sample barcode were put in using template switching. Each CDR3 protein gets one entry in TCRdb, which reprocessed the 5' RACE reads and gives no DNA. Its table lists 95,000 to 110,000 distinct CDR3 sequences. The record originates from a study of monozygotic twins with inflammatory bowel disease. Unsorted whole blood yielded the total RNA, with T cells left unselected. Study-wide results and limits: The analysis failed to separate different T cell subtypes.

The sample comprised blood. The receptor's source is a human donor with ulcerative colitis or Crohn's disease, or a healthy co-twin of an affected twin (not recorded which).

This CDR3 is CASSLFRGLTEAFF. This sequence joins TRBV5-1 and TRBJ1-1. The CDR3 loop spans 14 amino acids. The germline V gene has CDR1 SGHRS and CDR2 YFSETQ. Full variable domain (missing parts from reference TRBV5-1 and TRBJ1-1): KAGVTQTPRYLIKTRGQQVTLSCSPISGHRSVSWYQQTPGQGLQFLFEYFSETQRNKGNFPGRFSGRQFSNSRSEMNVSTLELGDSALYLCASSLFRGLTEAFFGQGTRLTVV.